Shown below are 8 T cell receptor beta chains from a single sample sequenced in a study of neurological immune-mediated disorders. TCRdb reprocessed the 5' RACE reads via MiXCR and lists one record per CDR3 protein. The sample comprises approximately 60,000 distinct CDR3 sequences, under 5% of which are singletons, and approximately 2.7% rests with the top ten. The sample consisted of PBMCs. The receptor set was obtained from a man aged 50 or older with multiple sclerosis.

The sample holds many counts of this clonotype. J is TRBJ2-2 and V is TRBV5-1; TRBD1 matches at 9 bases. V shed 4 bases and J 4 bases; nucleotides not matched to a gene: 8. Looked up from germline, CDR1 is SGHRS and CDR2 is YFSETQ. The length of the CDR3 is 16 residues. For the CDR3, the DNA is TGCGCCAGCAGCGCGGGGACAGGGTCTCGCACCGGGGAGCTGTTTTTT. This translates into CASSAGTGSRTGELFF.

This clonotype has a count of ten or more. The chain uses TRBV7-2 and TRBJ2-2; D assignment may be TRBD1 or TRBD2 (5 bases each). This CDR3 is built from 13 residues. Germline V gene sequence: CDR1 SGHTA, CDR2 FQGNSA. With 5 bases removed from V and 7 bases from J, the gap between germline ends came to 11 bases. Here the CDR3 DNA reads TGTGCCAGCAGCCCGGGGCAAAACGGGGAGCTGTTTTTT. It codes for CASSPGQNGELFF. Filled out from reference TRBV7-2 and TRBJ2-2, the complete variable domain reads GAGVSQSPSNKVTEKGKDVELRCDPISGHTALYWYRQSLGQGLEFLIYFQGNSAPDKSGLPSDRFSAERTGGSVSTLTIQRTQQEDSAVYLCASSPGQNGELFFGEGSRLTVL.

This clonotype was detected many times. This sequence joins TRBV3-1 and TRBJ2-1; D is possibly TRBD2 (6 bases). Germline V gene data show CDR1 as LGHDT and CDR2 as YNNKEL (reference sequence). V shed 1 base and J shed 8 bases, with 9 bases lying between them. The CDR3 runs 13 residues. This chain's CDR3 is CASSQGLDYEQFF. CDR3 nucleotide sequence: TGTGCCAGCAGCCAAGGACTAGACTATGAGCAGTTCTTC.

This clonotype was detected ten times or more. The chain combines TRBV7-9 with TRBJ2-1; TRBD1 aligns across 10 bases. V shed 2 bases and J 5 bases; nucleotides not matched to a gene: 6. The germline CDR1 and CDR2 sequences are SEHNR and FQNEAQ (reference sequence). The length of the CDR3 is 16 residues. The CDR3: CASSLTRTGGHNEQFF. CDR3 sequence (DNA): TGTGCCAGCAGCTTAACCAGGACAGGGGGTCACAATGAGCAGTTCTTC.

The CDR3 region is CASSWRGGPGELFF. Written as DNA, the CDR3 is TGTGCCAGCAGCTGGAGAGGGGGACCCGGGGAGCTGTTTTTT. The chain carries TRBV5-4 and TRBJ2-2; D is perhaps TRBD1 (6 bases). V was clipped by 3 bases and J by 6 bases, with 12 bases between them. From germline, CDR1 is SGHNT and CDR2 YYREEE (reference sequence). This CDR3 is built from 14 residues.

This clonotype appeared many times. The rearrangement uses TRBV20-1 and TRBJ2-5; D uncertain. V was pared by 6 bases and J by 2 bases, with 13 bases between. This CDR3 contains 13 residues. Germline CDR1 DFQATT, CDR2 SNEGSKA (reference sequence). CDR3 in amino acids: CSAPRTLQETQYF. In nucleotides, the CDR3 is TGCAGTGCCCCAAGGACCCTACAAGAGACCCAGTACTTC.

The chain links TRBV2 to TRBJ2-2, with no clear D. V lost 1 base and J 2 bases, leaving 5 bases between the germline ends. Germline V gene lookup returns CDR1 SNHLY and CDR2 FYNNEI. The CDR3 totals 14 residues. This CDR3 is CASSEGANTGELFF. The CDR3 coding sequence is TGTGCCAGCAGTGAAGGGGCAAACACCGGGGAGCTGTTTTTT.

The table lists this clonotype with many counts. This chain's CDR3 is CSASLQGTEAFF. In DNA, the CDR3 is TGCAGTGCTAGTTTACAGGGCACTGAAGCTTTCTTT. The V call is TRBV20-1, the J call TRBJ1-1, with a weak D call TRBD1 (6 bases). The germline V gene encodes CDR1 DFQATT and CDR2 SNEGSKA (reference sequence). The CDR3 consists of 12 residues. Trimming shortened V by 3 bases and J by 4 bases, and 9 bases separated the two germline ends.